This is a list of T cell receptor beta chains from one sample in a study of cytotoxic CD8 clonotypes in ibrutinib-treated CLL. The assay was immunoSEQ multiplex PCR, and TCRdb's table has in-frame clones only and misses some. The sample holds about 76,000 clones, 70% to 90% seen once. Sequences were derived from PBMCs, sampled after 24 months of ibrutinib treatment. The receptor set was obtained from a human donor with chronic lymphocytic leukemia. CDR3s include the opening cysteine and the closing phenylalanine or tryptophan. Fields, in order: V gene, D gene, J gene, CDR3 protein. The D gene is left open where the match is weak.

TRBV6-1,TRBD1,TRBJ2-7,CASRYNRGYEQYF
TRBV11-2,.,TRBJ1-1,CASSGMRGMNTEAFF
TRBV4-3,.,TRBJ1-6,CASSQDRGQNSPLHF
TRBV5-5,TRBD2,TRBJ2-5,CASSFGTSGLHGGETQYF
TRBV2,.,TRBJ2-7,CASSGRVNYPVLLGDSYEQYF
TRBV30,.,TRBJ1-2,CAYSREDGYTF
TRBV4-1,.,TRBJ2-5,CASFQETQYF
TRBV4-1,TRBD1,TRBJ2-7,CASSHPLTGDGVYEQYF
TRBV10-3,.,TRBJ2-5,CAISEVIQETQYF
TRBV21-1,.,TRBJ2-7,CASSILQERSHYEQYF
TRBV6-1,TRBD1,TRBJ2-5,CASSDGQGAKETQYF